The 16 T cell receptor beta chains listed next were all sequenced from one sample in a study of shared clonotypes between healthy human individuals. TCRdb keeps only in-frame clones here, not all; method: immunoSEQ multiplex PCR. Here the sample spans 2 million to 2.5 million clones, under 95% being singletons. The source material was naive CD4+ T cells from PBMCs. Described subset: CD45RA+ positively selected. These receptors were collected from a man younger than 30 in good health. Some clones in this sample may be carry-over from other donors' samples.

The chain has TRBV7-9 and TRBJ2-5; D may match TRBD1 or TRBD2 (6 bases each). V was shortened by 5 bases and J by 4 bases, with 11 bases between the two germline ends. CDR3 length equals 13 residues. Per the germline V gene, CDR1 is SEHNR and CDR2 is FQNEAQ (reference sequence). The CDR3 sequence is CASSPPGAETQYF. The CDR3, as DNA: TGTGCCAGCAGCCCCCCGGGGGCAGAGACCCAGTACTTC.

The genes are TRBV28 and TRBJ2-7; D is perhaps TRBD1 or TRBD2 (5 bases each). Germline CDR1 is MDHEN and CDR2 is SYDVKM. The CDR3 has 16 residues. V was shortened by 2 bases and J by 6 bases, with 20 bases between the two germline ends. The CDR3 DNA is TGTGCCAGCAGTTTAGGTTTTGGGGGAAATTTGGTCGAGCAGTACTTC. Residues: CASSLGFGGNLVEQYF. Based on the CDR3 plus reference TRBV28 and TRBJ2-7, the full variable domain is DVKVTQSSRYLVKRTGEKVFLECVQDMDHENMFWYRQDPGLGLRLIYFSYDVKMKEKGDIPEGYSVSREKKERFSLILESASTNQTSMYLCASSLGFGGNLVEQYFGPGTRLTVT.

A single count supports this clone. CDR3 protein: CASSQRSPQEPEAFF. The CDR3 bases are TGTGCCAGCAGCCAAAGGTCGCCCCAGGAGCCTGAAGCTTTCTTT. The V gene is TRBV7-9, the J gene TRBJ1-1; D gene unclear. Per the germline V gene, CDR1 is SEHNR and CDR2 is FQNEAQ (reference sequence). V lost 5 bases to trimming and J lost 6 bases, with 19 bases between them. CDR3 length equals 15 residues.

CDR3 nucleotides: TGTGCCAGCAGAGCAAAGGGGGCTCGTAACTATGGCTACACCTTC. Translated: CASRAKGARNYGYTF. The gene calls are TRBV21-1 and TRBJ1-2; TRBD1, the D gene given by the table, was not confirmed from the DNA. TRBV21-1 is an annotated pseudogene. This CDR3 has 15 residues.

The V call is TRBV6-5, the J call TRBJ2-1; D not certain. The CDR3 is 15 amino acids. V gave up 7 bases and J gave up 6 bases, with 19 bases separating them. The germline V gene has CDR1 MNHEY and CDR2 SVGAGI. The DNA of the CDR3 is TGTGCCAGCACCTTCAGAAGCACCCGCACCAATGAGCAGTTCTTC. Translating it yields CASTFRSTRTNEQFF.

The genes are TRBV18 and TRBJ2-7, with D possibly called TRBD1 or TRBD2 (7 bases each). Between the trimmed V and J ends, which lost 1 base and 6 bases, there was a span of 13 bases. This CDR3 spans 14 amino acids. Germline V CDR1 and CDR2: KGHSH, LQKENI. This CDR3 reads CASSPQGGGVEQYF. The CDR3 DNA sequence: TGTGCCAGCTCACCACAGGGAGGGGGCGTCGAGCAGTACTTC.

Points on this clone: At the DNA level, this CDR3 is encoded by other sequences in the same sample as well. This sequence joins TRBV9 and TRBJ2-1, with 11 bases identical to TRBD2. CDR1 is SGDLS, CDR2 YYNGEE, per germline. This CDR3 region has 15 residues. V shed 0 bases and J 6 bases; nucleotides not matched to a gene: 2. The CDR3, as DNA: TGTGCCAGCAGCGTAGGACTAGCGGGACCCAATGAGCAGTTCTTC. It encodes CASSVGLAGPNEQFF.

This chain uses TRBV23-1 with TRBJ2-7, with 13 bases matching TRBD2. TRBV23-1 is an ORF; its function is uncertain. The CDR3 loop spans 18 amino acids. Germline trimming cut 2 bases from V and 6 bases from J; bases unmatched to any gene: 13. The CDR3 bases are TGCGCCAGCAGTCAAAATGCACTAGCGGGAGGGCCCGCATGCGAGCAGTACTTC. Translating gives CASSQNALAGGPACEQYF.

This sequence joins TRBV6-6 and TRBJ2-1; D may be TRBD2 (5 bases). This CDR3 is 14 amino acids long. Between the trimmed V and J ends, which lost 2 bases and 4 bases, there was a span of 9 bases. The V gene's germline CDR1 is MNHNY and CDR2 SVGAGI (reference sequence). The CDR3 nucleotides are TGTGCCAGCAGTTACGCTAGCAGATACAATGAGCAGTTCTTC. This codes for CASSYASRYNEQFF.

This clone was observed a few times. The rearrangement joins TRBV7-2 to TRBJ1-5; D unclear. Germline assignment: CDR1 SGHTA and CDR2 FQGNSA. This CDR3 has 15 amino acids. Between the trimmed V and J ends, which lost 1 base and 0 bases, there was a span of 7 bases. This CDR3 reads CASSLESASNQPQHF. The CDR3 nucleotides are TGTGCCAGCAGCTTAGAGTCGGCTAGCAATCAGCCCCAGCATTTT.

This clone was recorded only once. This chain joins TRBV18 and TRBJ2-1; D is possibly TRBD2 (6 bases). Germline-derived CDR1 and CDR2 are KGHSH and LQKENI. The V gene lost 4 bases and the J gene lost 0 bases, with 10 bases spanning the gap. This CDR3 is built from 15 residues. The CDR3 spells CASSRDGSSYNEQFF. Written as DNA, the CDR3 is TGTGCCAGCTCACGGGACGGGAGCTCCTACAATGAGCAGTTCTTC.

The CDR3 reads CASSPGTGEETQYF. The CDR3 nucleotides are TGTGCCAGCAGTCCCGGGACAGGGGAAGAGACCCAGTACTTC. The rearrangement uses TRBV2 and TRBJ2-5; 10 positions match TRBD1. The CDR3 is 14 residues long. Germline lookup yields CDR1 SNHLY and CDR2 FYNNEI. J was trimmed by 3 bases and V by 5 bases; bases with no gene match: 3.

Note on this clone: This specimen includes other DNA sequences encoding the same CDR3. The chain recombines TRBV19 with TRBJ2-7; D unresolved. The CDR3 is 14 amino acids. V lost 1 base, J lost 1 base, and 8 bases lay in between. Germline CDR1 reads LNHDA; CDR2 reads SQIVND (reference sequence). The CDR3, as DNA: TGTGCCAGTAGTATAGGTGGCGGTTCCTACGAGCAGTACTTC. Translation gives CASSIGGGSYEQYF. Full variable domain (remainder filled in from reference TRBV19 and TRBJ2-7): DGGITQSPKYLFRKEGQNVTLSCEQNLNHDAMYWYRQDPGQGLRLIYYSQIVNDFQKGDIAEGYSVSREKKESFPLTVTSAQKNPTAFYLCASSIGGGSYEQYFGPGTRLTVT.

Notes on this clone: In the same sample, other DNA sequences code for this CDR3. The genes are TRBV27 and TRBJ2-5; no definite D call. Trimming removed 5 bases from V and 1 base from J, with 5 bases in between. The CDR3 loop spans 12 amino acids. Germline V CDR1 and CDR2: MNHEY, SMNVEV (reference sequence). The CDR3 region has the DNA TGTGCCAGCAGTCTCATCCAAGAGACCCAGTACTTC. Residues: CASSLIQETQYF.

Note on this clone: The identical CDR3 is also encoded by other nucleotide sequences in the sample. This chain uses TRBV2 with TRBJ2-3; D is uncertain. With 8 bases removed from V and 2 bases from J, the gap between germline ends came to 5 bases. There are 11 residues in the CDR3. The germline V gene encodes CDR1 SNHLY and CDR2 FYNNEI. CDR3 sequence (DNA): TGTGCCAGCGGGTACACAGATACGCAGTATTTT. It encodes CASGYTDTQYF.

In the case of this clone: The sample holds other DNA sequences that translate to the same CDR3. V and J are TRBV10-3 and TRBJ1-2; D not certain. V lost 0 bases, J lost 5 bases, and 7 bases lay in between. The CDR3 consists of 13 residues. Germline CDR1 reads ENHRY; CDR2 reads SYGVKD. CDR3 protein: CAISESAGYGYTF. In nucleotides, the CDR3 is TGTGCCATCAGTGAGTCAGCCGGATATGGCTACACCTTC.